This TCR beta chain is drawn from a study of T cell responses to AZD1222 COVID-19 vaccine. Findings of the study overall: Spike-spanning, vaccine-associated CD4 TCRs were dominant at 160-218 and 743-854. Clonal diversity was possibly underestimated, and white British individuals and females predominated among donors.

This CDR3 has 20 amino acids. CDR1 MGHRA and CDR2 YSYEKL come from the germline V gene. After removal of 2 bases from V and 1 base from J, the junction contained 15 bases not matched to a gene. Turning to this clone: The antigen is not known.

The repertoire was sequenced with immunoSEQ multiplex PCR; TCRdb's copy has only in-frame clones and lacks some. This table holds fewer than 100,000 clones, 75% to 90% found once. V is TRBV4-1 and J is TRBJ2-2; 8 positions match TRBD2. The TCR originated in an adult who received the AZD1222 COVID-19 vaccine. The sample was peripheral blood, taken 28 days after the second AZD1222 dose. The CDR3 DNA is TGCGCCAGCAGCCAATTCCCCCGGCGAGCGGGGGCCGTGAACACCGGGGAGCTGTTTTTT. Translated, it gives CASSQFPRRAGAVNTGELFF.